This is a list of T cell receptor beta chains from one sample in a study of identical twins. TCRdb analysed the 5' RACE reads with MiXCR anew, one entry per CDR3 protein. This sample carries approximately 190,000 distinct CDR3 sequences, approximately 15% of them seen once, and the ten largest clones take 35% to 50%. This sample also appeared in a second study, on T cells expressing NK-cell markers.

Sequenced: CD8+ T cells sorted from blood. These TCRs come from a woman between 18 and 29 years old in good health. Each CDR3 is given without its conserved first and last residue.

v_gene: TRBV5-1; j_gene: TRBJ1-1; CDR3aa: ASSWEDLNTEAF
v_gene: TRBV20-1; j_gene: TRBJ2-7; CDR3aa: SAGTGTYEQY
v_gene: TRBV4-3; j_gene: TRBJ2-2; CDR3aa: ASSPTPTVGTGELF
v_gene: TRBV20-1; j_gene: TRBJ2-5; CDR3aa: SARGGETQY
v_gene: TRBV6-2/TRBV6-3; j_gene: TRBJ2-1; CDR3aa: ASSPGTEIDNEQF
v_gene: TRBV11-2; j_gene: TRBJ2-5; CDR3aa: ASSPRLAGEGIQETQY
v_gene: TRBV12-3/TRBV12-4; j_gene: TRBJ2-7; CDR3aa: ASAVAYEQY
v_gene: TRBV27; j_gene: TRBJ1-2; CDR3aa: ASSSSANYGYT
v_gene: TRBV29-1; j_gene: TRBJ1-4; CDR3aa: SVVRQGDEKLF
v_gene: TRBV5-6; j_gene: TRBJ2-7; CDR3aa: ASEPDNGQGSNEQY
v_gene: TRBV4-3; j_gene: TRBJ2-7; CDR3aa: ASSHFAGTSYEQY
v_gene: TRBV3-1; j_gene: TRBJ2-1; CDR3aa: ASSQDGGHAYNEQF
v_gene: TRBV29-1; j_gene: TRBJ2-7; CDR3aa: SVLTGGGTWEQY
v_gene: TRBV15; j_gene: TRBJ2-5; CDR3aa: ATSRDTSQETQY
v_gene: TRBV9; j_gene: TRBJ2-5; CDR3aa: ASSLTWGETQY
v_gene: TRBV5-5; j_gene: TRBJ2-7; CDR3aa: ASSPQPRDYEQY
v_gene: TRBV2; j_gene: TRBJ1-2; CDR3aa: ASSEAGGIDGYT
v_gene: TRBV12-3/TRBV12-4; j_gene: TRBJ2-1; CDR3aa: ASSFGGRSDEQF
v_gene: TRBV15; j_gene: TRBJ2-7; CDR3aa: ATSRDSYEQY
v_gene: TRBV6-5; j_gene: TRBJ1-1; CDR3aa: ASRGLSTEAF
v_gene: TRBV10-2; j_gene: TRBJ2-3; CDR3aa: ASGSFGTDTQY
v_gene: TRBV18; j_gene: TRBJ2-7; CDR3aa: ASSPGTSGGPSSYEQY
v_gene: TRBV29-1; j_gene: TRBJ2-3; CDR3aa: SVDGGEADTQY
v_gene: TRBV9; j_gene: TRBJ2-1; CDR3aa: ASSVDGSGYNEQF
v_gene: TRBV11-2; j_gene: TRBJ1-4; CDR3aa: ASSPRLSNEKLF
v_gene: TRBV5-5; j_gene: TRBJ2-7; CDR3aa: ASSPGWFEQY
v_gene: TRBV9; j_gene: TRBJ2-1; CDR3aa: ASSGRPPAGGPNEQF
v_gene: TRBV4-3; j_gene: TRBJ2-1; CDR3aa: ASSPENWGLPSSYNEQF
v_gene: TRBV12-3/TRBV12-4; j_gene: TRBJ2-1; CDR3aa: ASSSPGLAGHEQF
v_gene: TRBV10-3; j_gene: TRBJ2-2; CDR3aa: AIRDPDRAGELF
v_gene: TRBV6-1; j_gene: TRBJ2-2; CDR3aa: ASSDSGRASGELF
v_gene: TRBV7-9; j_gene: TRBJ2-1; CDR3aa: ASRDGFDEQF
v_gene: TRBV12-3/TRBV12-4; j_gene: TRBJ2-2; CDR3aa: ASSLGGYHLPTNTGELF
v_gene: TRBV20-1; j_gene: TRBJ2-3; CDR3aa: SALGPLGDTQY
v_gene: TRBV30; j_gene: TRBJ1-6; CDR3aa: AWSPDRVGSPLH
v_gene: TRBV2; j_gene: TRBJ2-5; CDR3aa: ASTTPETSFQETQY
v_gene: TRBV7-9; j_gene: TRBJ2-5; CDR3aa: ASSLGARGRIGETQY
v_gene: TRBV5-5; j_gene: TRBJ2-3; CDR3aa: ASGAGGPRRDTQY
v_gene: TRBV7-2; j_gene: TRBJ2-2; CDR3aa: ASSLLAGGNGELF
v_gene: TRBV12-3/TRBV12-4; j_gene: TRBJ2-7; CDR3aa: ASSTGTRPYEQY
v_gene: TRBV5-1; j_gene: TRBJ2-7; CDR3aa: ASRAWTGAYEQY
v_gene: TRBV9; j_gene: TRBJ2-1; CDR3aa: ASSKGLEVRRF
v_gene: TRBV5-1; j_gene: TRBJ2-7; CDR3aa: ASSLVLFAGAGNNNYEQY
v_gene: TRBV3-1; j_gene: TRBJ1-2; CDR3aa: ASSLLTGGFGYT
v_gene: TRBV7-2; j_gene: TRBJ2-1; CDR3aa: ASSYTDEQF
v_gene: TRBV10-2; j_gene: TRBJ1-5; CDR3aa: ASSVAGKNQPQH
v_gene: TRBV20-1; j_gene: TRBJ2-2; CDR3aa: SAPVNLNTGELF